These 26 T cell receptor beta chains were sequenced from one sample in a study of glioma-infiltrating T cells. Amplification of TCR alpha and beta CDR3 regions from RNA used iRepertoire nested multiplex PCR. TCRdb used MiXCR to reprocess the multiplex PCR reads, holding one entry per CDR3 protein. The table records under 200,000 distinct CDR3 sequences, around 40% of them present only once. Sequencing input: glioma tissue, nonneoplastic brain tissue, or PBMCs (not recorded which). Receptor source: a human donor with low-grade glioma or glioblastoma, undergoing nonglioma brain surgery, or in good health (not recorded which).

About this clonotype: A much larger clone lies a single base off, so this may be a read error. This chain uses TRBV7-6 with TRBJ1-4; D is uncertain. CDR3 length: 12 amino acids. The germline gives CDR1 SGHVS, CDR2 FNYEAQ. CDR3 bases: TGTGCCAGAAGCTTAGGAGGATTCAAACTGTTTTTT. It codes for CARSLGGFKLFF. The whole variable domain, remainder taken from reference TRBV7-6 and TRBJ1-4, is GAGVSQSPRYKVTKRGQDVALRCDPISGHVSLYWYRQALGQGPEFLTYFNYEAQQDKSGLPNDRFSAERPEGSISTLTIQRTEQRDSAMYRCARSLGGFKLFFGSGTQLSVL.

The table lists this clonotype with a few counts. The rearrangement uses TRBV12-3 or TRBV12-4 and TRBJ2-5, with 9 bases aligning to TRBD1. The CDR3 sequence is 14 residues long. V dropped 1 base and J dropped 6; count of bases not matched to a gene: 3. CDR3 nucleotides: TGTGCCAGCAGTTTAGGGGGGACAGGGCAGACCCAGTACTTC. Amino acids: CASSLGGTGQTQYF.

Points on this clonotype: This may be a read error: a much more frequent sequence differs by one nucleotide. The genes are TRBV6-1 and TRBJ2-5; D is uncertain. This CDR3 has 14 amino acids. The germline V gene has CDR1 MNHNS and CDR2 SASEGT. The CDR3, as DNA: TGTGCCAGCAGCCGATACACCACCCCAGAGACCCATTACTTC. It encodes CASSRYTTPETHYF.

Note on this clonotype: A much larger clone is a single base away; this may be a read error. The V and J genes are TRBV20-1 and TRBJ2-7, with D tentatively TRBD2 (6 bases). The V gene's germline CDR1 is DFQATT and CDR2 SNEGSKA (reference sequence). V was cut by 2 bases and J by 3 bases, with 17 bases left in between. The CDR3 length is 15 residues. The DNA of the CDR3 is TGCAGTGCTAGATCCCCTAGCGAAAGCTTCTACGAGCAGTACTTC. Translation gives CSARSPSESFYEQYF.

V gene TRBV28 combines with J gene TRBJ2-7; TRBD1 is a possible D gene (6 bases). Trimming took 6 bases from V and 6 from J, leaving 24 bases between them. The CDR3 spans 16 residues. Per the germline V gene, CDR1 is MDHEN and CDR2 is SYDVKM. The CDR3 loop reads CASSPLRGTRSGEQYF. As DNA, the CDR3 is TGTGCCAGCAGCCCATTAAGGGGGACAAGGTCGGGCGAGCAGTACTTC. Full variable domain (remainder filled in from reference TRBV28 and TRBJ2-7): DVKVTQSSRYLVKRTGEKVFLECVQDMDHENMFWYRQDPGLGLRLIYFSYDVKMKEKGDIPEGYSVSREKKERFSLILESASTNQTSMYLCASSPLRGTRSGEQYFGPGTRLTVT.

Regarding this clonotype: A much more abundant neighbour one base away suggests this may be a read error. The CDR3: CSARRSPGANVLTF. The CDR3 coding sequence is TGCAGTGCTAGACGATCCCCGGGGGCCAACGTCCTGACTTTC. This sequence joins TRBV20-1 and TRBJ2-6; D not resolved. The CDR3 is made up of 14 amino acids. Germline assignment: CDR1 DFQATT and CDR2 SNEGSKA (reference sequence). V gave up 2 bases and J gave up 4 bases, with 9 bases separating them.

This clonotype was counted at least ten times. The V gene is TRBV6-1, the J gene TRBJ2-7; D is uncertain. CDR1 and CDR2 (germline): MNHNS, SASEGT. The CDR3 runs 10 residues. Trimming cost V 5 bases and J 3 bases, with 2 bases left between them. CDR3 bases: TGTGCCAGCAGTAACTACGAGCAGTACTTC. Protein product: CASSNYEQYF.

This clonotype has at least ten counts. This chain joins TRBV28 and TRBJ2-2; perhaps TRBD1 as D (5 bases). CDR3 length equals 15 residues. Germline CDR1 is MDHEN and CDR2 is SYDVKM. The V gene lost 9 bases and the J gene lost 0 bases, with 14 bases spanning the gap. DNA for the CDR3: TGTGCCAGTGACCAGGGAATCGCGAACACCGGGGAGCTGTTTTTT. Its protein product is CASDQGIANTGELFF. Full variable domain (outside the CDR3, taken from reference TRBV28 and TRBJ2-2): DVKVTQSSRYLVKRTGEKVFLECVQDMDHENMFWYRQDPGLGLRLIYFSYDVKMKEKGDIPEGYSVSREKKERFSLILESASTNQTSMYLCASDQGIANTGELFFGEGSRLTVL.

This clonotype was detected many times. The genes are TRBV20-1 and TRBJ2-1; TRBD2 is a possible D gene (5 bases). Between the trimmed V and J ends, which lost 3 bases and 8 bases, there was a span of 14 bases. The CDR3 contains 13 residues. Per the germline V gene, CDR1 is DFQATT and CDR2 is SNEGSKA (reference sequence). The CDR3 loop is CSASRLIGHEQFF. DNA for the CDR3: TGCAGTGCTAGTCGACTAATCGGCCATGAGCAGTTCTTC.

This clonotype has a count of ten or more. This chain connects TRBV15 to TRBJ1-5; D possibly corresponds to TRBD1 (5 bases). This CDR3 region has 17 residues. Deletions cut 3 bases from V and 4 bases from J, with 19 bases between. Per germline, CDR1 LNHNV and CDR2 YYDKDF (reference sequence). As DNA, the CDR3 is TGTGCCACCAGCAGGATACTAGGGACCGCATGGAATCAGCCCCAGCATTTT. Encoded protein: CATSRILGTAWNQPQHF.

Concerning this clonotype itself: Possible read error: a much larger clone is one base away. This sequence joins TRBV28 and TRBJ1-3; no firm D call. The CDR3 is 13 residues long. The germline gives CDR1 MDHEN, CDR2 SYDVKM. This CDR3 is CAISPSSGNNIYF. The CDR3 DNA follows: TGTGCCATCAGTCCGAGCTCTGGAAACAACATATATTTT.

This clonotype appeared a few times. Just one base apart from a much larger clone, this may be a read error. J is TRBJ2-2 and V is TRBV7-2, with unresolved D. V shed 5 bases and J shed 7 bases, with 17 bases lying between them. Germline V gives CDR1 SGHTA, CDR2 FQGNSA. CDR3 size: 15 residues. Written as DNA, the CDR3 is TGTGCCAGCAGCATTCTAAGGAGTTCGGACGGGGAGCTGTTTTTT. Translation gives CASSILRSSDGELFF.

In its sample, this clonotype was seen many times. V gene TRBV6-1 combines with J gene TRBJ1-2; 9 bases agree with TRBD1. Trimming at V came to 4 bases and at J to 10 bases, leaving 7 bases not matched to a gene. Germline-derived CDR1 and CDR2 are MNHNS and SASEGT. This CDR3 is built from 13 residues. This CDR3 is CASSVARDRAYTF. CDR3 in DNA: TGTGCCAGCAGTGTGGCCCGGGACAGGGCCTACACCTTC.

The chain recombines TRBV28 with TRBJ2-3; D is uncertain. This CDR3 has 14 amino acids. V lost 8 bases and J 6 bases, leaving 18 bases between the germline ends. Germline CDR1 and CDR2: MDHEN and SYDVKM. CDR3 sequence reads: CASGEAGYADTQYF. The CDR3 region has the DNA TGTGCCAGCGGAGAGGCAGGTTACGCGGATACGCAGTATTTT.

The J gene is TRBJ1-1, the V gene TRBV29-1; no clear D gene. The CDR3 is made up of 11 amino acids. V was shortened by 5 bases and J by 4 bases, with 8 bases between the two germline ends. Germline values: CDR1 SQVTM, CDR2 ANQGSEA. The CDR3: CSVLPATEAFF. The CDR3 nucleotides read TGCAGCGTTCTACCCGCCACTGAAGCTTTCTTT.

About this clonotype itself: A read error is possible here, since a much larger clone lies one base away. The CDR3 loop reads CASSAEMIGELFF. For the CDR3, the DNA is TGTGCCAGCTCAGCGGAGATGATCGGGGAGCTGTTTTTT. The V call is TRBV18, the J call TRBJ2-2; D remains ambiguous. The V end lost 5 bases, the J end lost 7 bases, and 11 bases lay between the germline ends. The CDR3 is made up of 13 amino acids. Germline V lookup: CDR1 KGHSH, CDR2 LQKENI.

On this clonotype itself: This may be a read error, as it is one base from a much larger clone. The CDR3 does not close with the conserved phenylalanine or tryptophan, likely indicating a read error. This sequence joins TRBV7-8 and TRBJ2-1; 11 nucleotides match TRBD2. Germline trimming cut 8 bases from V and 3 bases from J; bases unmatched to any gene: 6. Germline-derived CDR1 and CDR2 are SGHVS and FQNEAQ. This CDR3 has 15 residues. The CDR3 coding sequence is TGTGCCAGCTCCCAGGGACTAGCGGACTACAATGAGCAGTTCTTG. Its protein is CASSQGLADYNEQFL.

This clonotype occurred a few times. The CDR3, as DNA: TGTGCCAGCAGTTTATTGACGGGACTAGCGGGAGGGACACCATCCTACAATGAGCAGTTCTTC. This translates into CASSLLTGLAGGTPSYNEQFF. The V gene is TRBV28, the J gene TRBJ2-1; TRBD2 aligns across 16 bases. The CDR3 sequence is 21 residues long. V trimming: 1 base; J trimming: 1 base; junction bases outside the gene matches: 10. CDR1 MDHEN and CDR2 SYDVKM come from the germline V gene.

The chain's CDR3 is CSVEGPGGSMNEQYF. The CDR3 bases are TGCAGCGTTGAAGGGCCAGGGGGGAGCATGAACGAGCAGTACTTC. This sequence joins TRBV29-1 and TRBJ2-7; D may be TRBD1 (7 bases). Germline V CDR1 and CDR2: SQVTM, ANQGSEA. Between the trimmed V and J ends, which lost 1 base and 5 bases, there was a span of 18 bases. The CDR3 has 15 amino acids.

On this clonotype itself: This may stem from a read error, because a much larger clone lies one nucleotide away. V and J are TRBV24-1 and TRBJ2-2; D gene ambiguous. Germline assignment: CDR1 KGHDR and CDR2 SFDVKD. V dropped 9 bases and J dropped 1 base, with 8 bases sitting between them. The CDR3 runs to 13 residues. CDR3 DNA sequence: TGTGCCACCGCCTGGGAGAACACCGGGGAGCTGTTTTTT. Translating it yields CATAWENTGELFF.

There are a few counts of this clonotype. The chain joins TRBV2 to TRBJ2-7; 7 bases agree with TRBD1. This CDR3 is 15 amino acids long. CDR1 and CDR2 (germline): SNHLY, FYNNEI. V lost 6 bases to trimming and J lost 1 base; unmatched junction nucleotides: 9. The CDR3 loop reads CASSRTGLQSYEQYF. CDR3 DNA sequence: TGTGCCAGCAGCCGGACAGGCCTGCAGTCCTACGAGCAGTACTTC.

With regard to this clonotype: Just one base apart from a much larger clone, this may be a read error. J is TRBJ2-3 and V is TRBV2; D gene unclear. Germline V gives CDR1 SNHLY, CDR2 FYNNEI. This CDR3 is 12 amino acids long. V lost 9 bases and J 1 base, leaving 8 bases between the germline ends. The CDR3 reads CARSPRTDTQYF. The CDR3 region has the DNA TGTGCCAGAAGCCCCCGCACAGATACGCAGTATTTT. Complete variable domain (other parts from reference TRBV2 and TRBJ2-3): EPEVTQTPSHQVTQMGQEVILRCVPISNHLYFYWYRQILGQKVEFLVSFYNNEISEKSEIFDDQFSVERPDGSNFTLKIRSTKLEDSAMYFCARSPRTDTQYFGPGTRLTVL.

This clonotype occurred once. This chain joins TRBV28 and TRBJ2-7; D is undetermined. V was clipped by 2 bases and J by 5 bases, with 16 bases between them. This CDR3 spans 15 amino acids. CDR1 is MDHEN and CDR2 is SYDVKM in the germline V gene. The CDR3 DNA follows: TGTGCCAGCAGTTTAGGGCGGACCTACTACAACGAGCAGTACTTC. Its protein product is CASSLGRTYYNEQYF. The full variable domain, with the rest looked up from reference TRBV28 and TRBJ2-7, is DVKVTQSSRYLVKRTGEKVFLECVQDMDHENMFWYRQDPGLGLRLIYFSYDVKMKEKGDIPEGYSVSREKKERFSLILESASTNQTSMYLCASSLGRTYYNEQYFGPGTRLTVT.

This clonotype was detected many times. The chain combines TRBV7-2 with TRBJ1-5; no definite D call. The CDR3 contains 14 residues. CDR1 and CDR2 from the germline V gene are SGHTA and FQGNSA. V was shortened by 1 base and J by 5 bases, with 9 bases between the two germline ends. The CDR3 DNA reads TGTGCCAGCAGCTTAGTCGGCAGCGATCAGCCCCAGCATTTT. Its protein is CASSLVGSDQPQHF.

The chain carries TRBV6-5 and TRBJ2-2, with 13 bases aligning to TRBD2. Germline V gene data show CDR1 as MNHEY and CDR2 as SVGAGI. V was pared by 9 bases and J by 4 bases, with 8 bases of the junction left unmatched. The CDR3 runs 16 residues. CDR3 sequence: CARSHGLAGVTGELFF. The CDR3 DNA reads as TGTGCCAGGAGTCACGGACTAGCGGGAGTCACCGGGGAGCTGTTTTTT.

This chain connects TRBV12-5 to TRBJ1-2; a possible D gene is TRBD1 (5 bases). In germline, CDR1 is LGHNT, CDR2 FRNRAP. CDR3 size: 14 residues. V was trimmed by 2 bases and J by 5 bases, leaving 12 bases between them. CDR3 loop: CASGLTGEGYGYTF. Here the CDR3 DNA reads TGTGCTAGTGGTTTGACGGGCGAGGGGTATGGCTACACCTTC.